The 3 T cell receptor beta chains reported below all come from one sample, sequenced in a study of response to subunit inactivated influenza vaccine. TCRdb re-derived calls from the RT-PCR reads in MiXCR, one entry per CDR3 protein. The data contain 500,000 to 750,000 distinct CDR3 sequences, around 13% of them singletons. Here the sequenced sample was PBMCs from blood, taken 11 to 12 days after vaccination. These receptors were taken from a man aged 45-65 years who received an inactivated influenza vaccine.

This clonotype was counted between two and nine times. This chain uses TRBV6-2 or TRBV6-3 with TRBJ1-1; TRBD1 might be the D (6 bases). Per the germline V gene, CDR1 is MNHEY and CDR2 is SVGEGT. The CDR3 loop spans 13 amino acids. Trimming took off 3 bases at V and 3 bases at J, with 8 bases between the two ends. The CDR3 DNA reads TGTGCCAGCAGTTATGCAGGGGACACTGAAGCTTTCTTT. Residues: CASSYAGDTEAFF.

This clonotype was observed a few times. This chain links TRBV7-2 with TRBJ1-4; D might be TRBD1 (5 bases). The CDR3 totals 16 residues. V was clipped by 5 bases and J by 0 bases, with 13 bases between them. Germline assignment: CDR1 SGHTA and CDR2 FQGNSA. In DNA form, the CDR3 reads TGTGCCAGCAGCCTGGGGGTCGGCACAACTAATGAAAAACTGTTTTTT. It encodes CASSLGVGTTNEKLFF.

This clonotype was seen a few times. This chain uses TRBV30 with TRBJ2-5; TRBD1 matches at 7 bases. Germline trimming cut 2 bases from V and 3 bases from J; bases unmatched to any gene: 9. Germline CDR1 reads GTSNPN; CDR2 reads SVGIG (reference sequence). This CDR3 has 15 residues. Written as DNA, the CDR3 is TGTGCCTGGAGTACCTCGGACAGGACAAAAGAGACCCAGTACTTC. Translated: CAWSTSDRTKETQYF.